This T cell receptor (beta chain) was sequenced for a study of technical replicates of blood from several donors. Generated by immunoSEQ multiplex PCR, the TCRdb table keeps only in-frame clones and is missing some. The sample lists some 81,000 clones, around 90% occurring once. The germline V and J ends were trimmed by 4 bases and 5 bases, with 15 bases remaining between them. Germline CDR1 is MNHEY and CDR2 is SVGAGI. This CDR3 spans 15 amino acids. This rearrangement joins TRBV6-5 to TRBJ1-5; D is ambiguous. The sequencing input was T cells isolated from PBMCs. The clonotype originates from a human donor in good health. The DNA for the CDR3 is TGTGCCAGCAGTTTCCCCGAACGAGTAGATCAGCCCCAGCATTTT. It yields the protein CASSFPERVDQPQHF.